The rows below give T cell receptor beta chains drawn from one sample of a study of cytomegalovirus exposure and HLA in healthy donors. Sequenced by immunoSEQ multiplex PCR; TCRdb stores in-frame clones only, minus some. The sample lists about 150,000 clones, about 85% seen once, with less than 8.5% in the top ten. Sample: PBMCs. The receptors come from a man aged 30-40 years in good health and CMV-seropositive. The CDR3 runs from the conserved cysteine through the conserved F or W. D genes are given only for firm matches. For some rows the clone size is stated as once, few or many, or as a class when expanded; others skip it.

TRBD1,once,TRBJ1-2,TRBV7-8,TGTGCCAGTTGGACAGGGTTGGGTTTGGATGGCTACACCTTC,CASWTGLGLDGYTF
.,.,TRBJ1-2,TRBV29-1,TGCAGCGCCACCGGGAGCTATGGCTACACCTTC,CSATGSYGYTF
TRBD2,.,TRBJ2-7,TRBV5-1,TGCGCCAGCAGCTTGGCAGCGGGGGGACTCTACGAGCAGTACTTC,CASSLAAGGLYEQYF
TRBD2,.,TRBJ2-1,TRBV5-4,TGTGCCAGCAGCTCCCCACCTAGCGGGAGGGCCCTTGAGCAGTTCTTC,CASSSPPSGRALEQFF
.,.,TRBJ1-4,TRBV15,TGTGCCACCAGCAGAGTACAGGGTTCTATTCCAACTAATGAAAAACTGTTTTTT,CATSRVQGSIPTNEKLFF
TRBD2,.,TRBJ2-1,TRBV4-3,TGCGCCAGCAGCCAAGTTTTTCCTCCCGGGCTAGCGGGGAGGAACAATGAGCAGTTCTTC,CASSQVFPPGLAGRNNEQFF
.,.,TRBJ1-2,TRBV29-1,TGCAGCGTTGTGCAGGCAGGCTATGGCTACACCTTC,CSVVQAGYGYTF
TRBD1,.,TRBJ1-6,TRBV2,TGTGCCAGCAGTGCGAGGACAGGGGCTTCACCCCTCCACTTT,CASSARTGASPLHF
TRBD1,.,TRBJ2-7,TRBV27,TGTGCCAGCGGGGACAGCACCTACGAGCAGTACTTC,CASGDSTYEQYF
.,.,TRBJ2-7,TRBV20-1,TGCAGTGCTAGAGATAGAGGTGGGCAGTACTTC,CSARDRGGQYF
TRBD1,.,TRBJ1-1,TRBV19,TGTGCCAGTAGTAGGCCCCCTCAAACAGGGGAAACTGAAGCTTTCTTT,CASSRPPQTGETEAFF
.,.,TRBJ1-5,TRBV7-8,TGTGCCAGCAGCCTTGGCCAGGGGCCTCCTTTCAATCAGCCCCAGCATTTT,CASSLGQGPPFNQPQHF
.,.,TRBJ1-5,TRBV5-5,TGTGCCAGCAGCTGGGACACGGGCAATCAGCCCCAGCATTTT,CASSWDTGNQPQHF
.,.,TRBJ2-6,TRBV7-3,TGTGCCAGCGGGCGGGACAGCTCTTCTGGGGCCAACGTCCTGACTTTC,CASGRDSSSGANVLTF
.,.,TRBJ2-7,TRBV7-9,TGTGCCAGCGCTCCGACCCGAGGCGAGCAGTACTTC,CASAPTRGEQYF
.,once,TRBJ2-7,TRBV11-2,TGTGCCAGCAGCCGAGTCCGGGAGAACTACGAGCAGTACTTC,CASSRVRENYEQYF
TRBD1,.,TRBJ2-1,TRBV7-2,TGTGCCAGCAGCTCTGACAGGGGGCAGAATGAGCAGTTCTTC,CASSSDRGQNEQFF
.,.,TRBJ1-2,TRBV11-2,TGTGCCAGCAGCTTAGATGCGCAATTGTCGGGCTACACCTTC,CASSLDAQLSGYTF
.,.,TRBJ1-6,TRBV5-1,TGCGCCAGCAGATCAGACAGCTCCTATAATTCACCCCTCCACTTT,CASRSDSSYNSPLHF
.,.,TRBJ1-1,TRBV28,TGTGCCAGCAGTTTATCGGGTACTGAAGCTTTCTTT,CASSLSGTEAFF
.,few,TRBJ1-2,TRBV5-1,TGCGCCAGCAGCTTGCAGGGCGGCTATGGCTACACCTTC,CASSLQGGYGYTF
.,once,TRBJ1-1,TRBV7-8,TGTGCCAGCATCCCTAAACTGGGGGGCACTGAAGCTTTCTTT,CASIPKLGGTEAFF
TRBD1,.,TRBJ2-5,TRBV27,TGTGCCAGCAGTGGGACAGAGTTCTTGCCGACCCAGTACTTC,CASSGTEFLPTQYF
TRBD2,.,TRBJ2-5,TRBV7-2,TGTGCCAGCAGCTCGGGACTAGCGGGGGGGCTAGTGGAGACCCAGTACTTC,CASSSGLAGGLVETQYF
TRBD1,.,TRBJ2-3,TRBV7-9,TGTGCCAGCAGCTCAGCCGAGGACAGGGTTTACTCTAGCACAGATACGCAGTATTTT,CASSSAEDRVYSSTDTQYF
TRBD2,.,TRBJ2-1,TRBV28,TGTGCCAGCAGTTTAATGGCGGGAGCCAATGAGCAGTTCTTC,CASSLMAGANEQFF
.,.,TRBJ1-3,TRBV7-2,TGTGCCAGCAGCCCGGACAGCGCGTTTGGAAACACCATATATTTT,CASSPDSAFGNTIYF
.,.,TRBJ1-1,TRBV7-9,TGTGCCAGCAGCCGCGGGGGGATACAGGGCGGTATGAACACTGAAGCTTTCTTT,CASSRGGIQGGMNTEAFF
TRBD1,.,TRBJ1-5,TRBV5-1,TGCGCCAGCAGCTTCAGCCGGGACAGCTATCAGCCCCAGCATTTT,CASSFSRDSYQPQHF